The 15 T cell receptor beta chains listed next were all sequenced from one sample in a study of T cells in Graves' hyperthyroidism and ophthalmopathy (dated by TCRdb to the late 2010s). Libraries came from multiplex PCR. Data came from an Illumina HiSeq 2000. Amplification of TCR beta CDR3 regions was carried out from RNA transcripts. A first-round RT-PCR of the TCR CDR3 used the HTBI primer set with the Qiagen OneStep RT-PCR kit. TCRdb reprocessing: public reads trimmed at Q25 with fastp, clones called with MiXCR, in-frame beta chains kept. One record per CDR3 amino acid sequence lists the most common genes and DNA. The sample data list over 650,000 distinct CDR3 sequences, and nearly 45% of these were observed just once. Together, the top ten hold 6.5% to 9% of the sample. Source material: peripheral blood or thyroid tissue (not recorded which). The receptors stem from an adult man with Graves' disease, either hyperthyroidism or ophthalmopathy (not recorded which).

The chain links TRBV6-5 to TRBJ1-2; the D gene is possibly TRBD1 (6 bases). CDR1 and CDR2 (germline): MNHEY, SVGAGI. V shed 10 bases and J shed 7 bases, with 22 bases lying between them. The CDR3 totals 14 residues. CDR3 sequence: CAISYQPGDFGYTF. The DNA for the CDR3 is TGTGCCATCAGCTACCAACCAGGGGATTTTGGCTACACCTTC.

This clonotype was detected a few times. The chain recombines TRBV5-1 with TRBJ1-4; D remains ambiguous. V shed 0 bases and J shed 2 bases, with 8 bases lying between them. The CDR3 extends over 15 amino acids. Germline V gene sequence: CDR1 SGHRS, CDR2 YFSETQ. The CDR3 reads CASSLVGVTNEKLFF. CDR3 nucleotides: TGCGCCAGCAGCTTGGTTGGGGTTACTAATGAAAAACTGTTTTTT.

About this clonotype: A much larger clone sits a single nucleotide away, making a read error possible. The gene calls are TRBV10-3 and TRBJ2-7; TRBD2 is a possible D gene (6 bases). The germline CDR1 and CDR2 sequences are ENHRY and SYGVKD. This CDR3 is built from 14 residues. The CDR3 is CATSGTGGNYEQYF. The CDR3 coding sequence is TGTGCCACCAGTGGGACTGGCGGGAATTACGAGCAGTACTTC.

The chain uses TRBV7-6 and TRBJ1-2, with D unresolved. Trimming pared 6 bases from V and 0 bases from J, leaving 11 bases between. From germline, CDR1 is SGHVS and CDR2 FNYEAQ. The CDR3 contains 14 residues. The CDR3, as DNA: TGTGCCAGCAGTTCCGGGATTTCTAACTATGGCTACACCTTC. Translation gives CASSSGISNYGYTF. The full variable domain, rest sourced from reference TRBV7-6 and TRBJ1-2, is GAGVSQSPRYKVTKRGQDVALRCDPISGHVSLYWYRQALGQGPEFLTYFNYEAQQDKSGLPNDRFSAERPEGSISTLTIQRTEQRDSAMYRCASSSGISNYGYTFGSGTRLTVV.

The chain carries TRBV7-8 and TRBJ1-2; 7 nucleotides line up with TRBD1. CDR1 and CDR2 from the germline V gene are SGHVS and FQNEAQ. CDR3 size: 18 residues. V lost 6 bases and J lost 4; bases outside the gene matches: 20. The CDR3 coding sequence is TGTGCCAGCAGTGGACCCGAGCAGACAGGGAACCCTACCTATGGCTACACCTTC. Translated, it gives CASSGPEQTGNPTYGYTF. Drawing the rest from reference TRBV7-8 and TRBJ1-2, the complete variable domain is GAGVSQSPRYKVAKRGQDVALRCDPISGHVSLFWYQQALGQGPEFLTYFQNEAQLDKSGLPSDRFFAERPEGSVSTLKIQRTQQEDSAVYLCASSGPEQTGNPTYGYTFGSGTRLTVV.

The rearrangement joins TRBV29-1 to TRBJ2-7, with 7 nucleotides matching TRBD2. The V segment lost 4 bases and the J segment 0 bases; nucleotides outside the gene matches: 6. The CDR3 has 14 amino acids. The germline V gene has CDR1 SQVTM and CDR2 ANQGSEA. The CDR3, as DNA: TGCAGCGTTGTACTAGCGCCCAGCTCCTACGAGCAGTACTTC. Translation gives CSVVLAPSSYEQYF.

This clonotype was recorded a few times. This chain connects TRBV12-3 or TRBV12-4 to TRBJ1-2, with D possibly matching TRBD1 (5 bases). V gave up 3 bases and J gave up 7 bases, with 12 bases separating them. The CDR3 spans 13 residues. Here the CDR3 reads CASSLGEGVGYTF. CDR3 DNA: TGTGCCAGCAGTTTGGGGGAGGGTGTTGGCTACACCTTC.

The V call is TRBV5-4, the J call TRBJ2-7; possibly TRBD1 or TRBD2 for D (5 bases each). Per the germline V gene, CDR1 is SGHNT and CDR2 is YYREEE (reference sequence). The V end lost 2 bases, the J end lost 7 bases, and 16 bases lay between the germline ends. The length of the CDR3 is 14 residues. CDR3 in amino acids: CASSFSGTAREQYF. The CDR3 DNA is TGTGCCAGCAGCTTTTCCGGGACGGCGAGGGAGCAGTACTTC.

J is TRBJ2-5 and V is TRBV15; the match to TRBD1 covers 9 bases. The CDR3 has 15 residues. Germline loops: CDR1 LNHNV, CDR2 YYDKDF (reference sequence). With V trimmed by 5 bases and J by 3 bases, 7 bases remained unmatched. DNA for the CDR3: TGTGCCACCAGCGTCGGGAGACAGGGGGAAGAGACCCAGTACTTC. Protein product: CATSVGRQGEETQYF.

This clonotype was seen many times. The chain employs TRBV14 and TRBJ2-7; possibly TRBD1 for D (6 bases). The CDR3 extends over 15 amino acids. Germline CDR1 SGHDN, CDR2 FVKESK. Trimming stripped 2 bases from V and 4 bases from J, with 15 bases between. CDR3 nucleotides: TGTGCCAGCAGCCAAAGCGGCAGGGGTGCATACGAGCAGTACTTC. Protein product: CASSQSGRGAYEQYF. Combining the CDR3 with reference TRBV14 and TRBJ2-7 gives the whole variable domain EAGVTQFPSHSVIEKGQTVTLRCDPISGHDNLYWYRRVMGKEIKFLLHFVKESKQDESGMPNNRFLAERTGGTYSTLKVQPAELEDSGVYFCASSQSGRGAYEQYFGPGTRLTVT.

V and J are TRBV7-9 and TRBJ2-7, with 9 bases matching TRBD2. Germline-derived CDR1 and CDR2 are SEHNR and FQNEAQ (reference sequence). The V and J ends lost 1 base and 3 bases, in that order; junction bases with no gene match: 4. This CDR3 has 15 amino acids. CDR3 nucleotides: TGTGCCAGCAGCTTAGAAGCTAGCGGGGTCTACGAGCAGTACTTC. This sequence encodes CASSLEASGVYEQYF.

Details on this clonotype: In this CDR3 the conserved last residue, phenylalanine or tryptophan, is missing, so a read error is likely. The limits of the CDR3 on the DNA are not certain, so only TCRdb's listed CDR3 is given. The rearrangement joins TRBV14 to TRBJ2-7; the listed D gene, TRBD2, was not tested against the DNA. The germline V gene has CDR1 SGHDN and CDR2 FVKESK. The CDR3 is made up of 10 amino acids, end residues included. The CDR3 is CASSPLTSGR.

This clonotype appeared many times. The V call is TRBV2, the J call TRBJ1-2, with TRBD1 matching over 8 bases. Germline CDR1 reads SNHLY; CDR2 reads FYNNEI. The CDR3 consists of 13 residues. The trim removed 3 bases at V and 8 bases at J, leaving 5 bases unmatched. The CDR3 bases are TGTGCCAGCAGTGACAGGGGGCCTAGCGGCTACACCTTC. It yields the protein CASSDRGPSGYTF.

V and J are TRBV7-9 and TRBJ1-2; tentative D call: TRBD1 (5 bases). V gave up 5 bases and J gave up 7 bases, with 20 bases separating them. The CDR3 runs to 15 residues. From germline, CDR1 is SEHNR and CDR2 FQNEAQ (reference sequence). CDR3 bases: TGTGCCAGCAGCGTTGAACGCCGGAACAGGCCTGGCTACACCTTC. Its translation is CASSVERRNRPGYTF.

This clonotype was observed at least ten times. The rearrangement uses TRBV12-3 or TRBV12-4 and TRBJ1-1; D is unclear. The CDR3 is 13 residues long. V was clipped by 5 bases and J by 5 bases, with 12 bases between them. This CDR3 is CASSPLRGTEAFF. In DNA form, the CDR3 reads TGTGCCAGCAGTCCCCTGCGGGGTACTGAAGCTTTCTTT.